This TCR beta chain was profiled in a study of blood T cell repertoires in COVID-19. Overall study context: Acute-phase and convalescent COVID-19 samples originated in the United States, Italy and Spain. Sources were T cells, B-cell-depleted T cells, or PBMCs; the material itself was cDNA or gDNA.

Original processing methods: Nucleated cell number was recorded as an estimate derived from reference gene primer amplification. The data were produced by immunoSEQ multiplex PCR, yet TCRdb's version contains in-frame clones alone and is incomplete. V and J calls and clone size come straight from that table; D and trimming were deduced from the DNA. The sample lists roughly 250,000 clones; approximately 91% were seen once. This sequence originates from a man aged 25 to 40 with COVID-19, enrolled during active disease. Sequencing was done on a sample of peripheral blood.

In DNA, the CDR3 is TGTGCCAGCTCACCGGGACAGGTTCCCGGGGAGCTGTTTTTT. Translating it yields CASSPGQVPGELFF. The rearrangement links TRBV18 to TRBJ2-2; 8 nucleotides agree with TRBD1. Germline-derived CDR1 and CDR2 are KGHSH and LQKENI. The CDR3 contains 14 residues. The junction had 3 bases not matched to a gene; V was cut back by 3 bases and J by 6 bases.